One sample yielded the 27 T cell receptor beta chains listed below, sequenced in a study of OX40 agonist ivuxolimab in advanced cancers. Some clones are missing from TCRdb's copy, which holds only in-frame ones; the method was immunoSEQ multiplex PCR. The sample holds under 13,000 clones; around 72% are singletons and the top ten take roughly 15%. This specimen was CD4+ or CD8+ T cells sorted from blood, taken in a trial of the OX40 agonist ivuxolimab. The receptors come from an adult with an advanced solid tumor such as melanoma, head and neck, liver or kidney cancer.

V is TRBV27 and J is TRBJ2-7; a weak D match, TRBD1 (6 bases). With 5 bases removed from V and 4 bases from J, the gap between germline ends came to 12 bases. Germline V gene sequence: CDR1 MNHEY, CDR2 SMNVEV (reference sequence). This CDR3 is 13 amino acids long. The CDR3 loop reads CASSPGTSYEQYF. The CDR3 region has the DNA TGTGCCAGCAGTCCCGGGACATCTTACGAGCAGTACTTC.

V gene TRBV14 combines with J gene TRBJ2-5; D is unclear. CDR3 length equals 15 residues. Per the germline V gene, CDR1 is SGHDN and CDR2 is FVKESK. V lost 0 bases and J lost 0, with 8 bases in between. The CDR3 bases are TGTGCCAGCAGCCAAGAGATAGGGTACCAAGAGACCCAGTACTTC. Encoded protein: CASSQEIGYQETQYF.

V gene TRBV7-3 combines with J gene TRBJ2-5, with TRBD2 matching 13 bases. J gave up 3 bases and V 2 bases, and 0 bases lay outside the gene matches. Germline V lookup: CDR1 SGHTA, CDR2 FQGTGA. The CDR3 totals 15 residues. CDR3 in amino acids: CASSLGTSGEETQYF. As DNA, the CDR3 is TGTGCCAGCAGCTTAGGGACTAGCGGGGAAGAGACCCAGTACTTC.

The table lists this clone with a count of one. This chain connects TRBV9 to TRBJ2-3; D perhaps matches TRBD2 (5 bases). V lost 0 bases and J 4 bases, leaving 9 bases between the germline ends. The CDR3 length is 14 residues. Germline CDR1 and CDR2: SGDLS and YYNGEE. Written as DNA, the CDR3 is TGTGCCAGCAGCGTAGGCGAGGGAGCAGATACGCAGTATTTT. It encodes CASSVGEGADTQYF. The complete variable domain, with remaining parts taken from reference TRBV9 and TRBJ2-3, reads DSGVTQTPKHLITATGQRVTLRCSPRSGDLSVYWYQQSLDQGLQFLIQYYNGEERAKGNILERFSAQQFPDLHSELNLSSLELGDSALYFCASSVGEGADTQYFGPGTRLTVL.

This clone was picked up one time. One junction end disagrees with the germline gene, perhaps due to a read error. The rearrangement uses TRBV11-3 and TRBJ2-7; 7 positions agree with TRBD1. The CDR3 sequence is 12 residues long. CDR1 and CDR2 from the germline V gene are SGHNT and YENEEA. The CDR3 DNA reads TGTGCCAGCAGCTTAGGGGACAGCGAGCTGTACTTC. It encodes CASSLGDSELYF.

The genes are TRBV11-2 and TRBJ2-5, with a tentative D call TRBD2 (6 bases). The V gene lost 1 base and the J gene lost 5 bases, with 14 bases spanning the gap. The CDR3 consists of 15 residues. The germline gives CDR1 SGHAT, CDR2 FQNNGV. The CDR3 region has the DNA TGTGCCAGCAGCTTAGCCCCGGCCGCGGGGGAGACCCAGTACTTC. Translation gives CASSLAPAAGETQYF.

V gene TRBV13 combines with J gene TRBJ2-5, with 8 positions matching TRBD1. Per the germline V gene, CDR1 is PRHDT and CDR2 is FYEKMQ (reference sequence). The CDR3 is 15 amino acids. V dropped 4 bases and J dropped 3; count of bases not matched to a gene: 7. CDR3 in amino acids: CASSSRQGRKETQYF. The CDR3 nucleotides are TGTGCCAGCAGCTCTCGACAGGGGCGGAAAGAGACCCAGTACTTC.

The chain uses TRBV7-9 and TRBJ2-4; 7 bases match TRBD1. The CDR3 loop spans 16 amino acids. Germline CDR1 is SEHNR and CDR2 is FQNEAQ (reference sequence). Germline trimming cut 5 bases from V and 0 bases from J; bases unmatched to any gene: 7. The CDR3 reads CASSLDRTSAKNIQYF. In DNA form, the CDR3 reads TGTGCCAGCAGCCTGGACAGGACCTCAGCCAAAAACATTCAGTACTTC.

V is TRBV15 and J is TRBJ2-1, with D hard to call. Trimming pared 1 base from V and 6 bases from J, leaving 7 bases between. Per the germline V gene, CDR1 is LNHNV and CDR2 is YYDKDF (reference sequence). The CDR3 runs 13 residues. The CDR3 bases are TGTGCCACCAGCAGAGGCTGGGGCAATGAGCAGTTCTTC. The encoded protein is CATSRGWGNEQFF.

The rearrangement uses TRBV9 and TRBJ1-5; TRBD1 matches at 9 bases. This CDR3 contains 18 residues. V shed 4 bases and J 0 bases; nucleotides not matched to a gene: 11. Germline CDR1 reads SGDLS; CDR2 reads YYNGEE. CDR3 coding DNA: TGTGCCAGCAGCTTTAGGACAGGGGAGGGGGATAGCAATCAGCCCCAGCATTTT. This encodes CASSFRTGEGDSNQPQHF.

The chain joins TRBV5-1 to TRBJ2-7; possibly TRBD2 for D (5 bases). CDR1 and CDR2 (germline): SGHRS, YFSETQ. Trimming removed 4 bases at V and 0 bases at J, with 17 bases between. This CDR3 has 16 residues. As DNA, the CDR3 is TGCGCCAGCAGCCCCAATGTTGCGGGCCCCTCCTACGAGCAGTACTTC. Amino acid sequence: CASSPNVAGPSYEQYF.

V and J are TRBV6-5 and TRBJ1-6, with 8 bases that match TRBD1. Germline CDR1 and CDR2: MNHEY and SVGAGI. This CDR3 comprises 15 residues. V lost 8 bases to trimming and J lost 13 bases; unmatched junction nucleotides: 16. CDR3 protein: CASQPSPLTGAPLHF. CDR3 nucleotides: TGTGCCAGCCAACCCAGTCCCTTGACAGGGGCTCCCCTCCACTTT.

This chain uses TRBV4-1 with TRBJ2-5, with TRBD1 matching 8 bases. CDR3 size: 14 residues. With 4 bases clipped from V and 4 bases from J, the junction kept 5 bases outside the gene matches. Looked up from germline, CDR1 is MGHRA and CDR2 is YSYEKL. CDR3 sequence (DNA): TGCGCCAGCAGCCCGACCGACAGGGGAGAGACCCAGTACTTC. Translating it yields CASSPTDRGETQYF.

The chain carries TRBV6-9 and TRBJ2-5; maybe TRBD1 (5 bases). Germline assignment: CDR1 MNHGY and CDR2 SVAAGI. Trimming pared 6 bases from V and 5 bases from J, leaving 13 bases between. The CDR3 covers 13 residues. The CDR3 region is CASRNPSGETQYF. The CDR3 DNA is TGTGCCAGCAGAAACCCCTCAGGGGAGACCCAGTACTTC.

The genes are TRBV13 and TRBJ1-1; tentative D call: TRBD1 (6 bases). The ends were cut back, 5 bases at V and 3 bases at J, with 10 bases in the middle. The CDR3 totals 13 residues. Germline CDR1 reads PRHDT; CDR2 reads FYEKMQ (reference sequence). The CDR3 here is CASSPQGDTEAFF. The CDR3 DNA is TGTGCCAGCAGCCCACAGGGAGACACTGAAGCTTTCTTT. The complete variable domain, with remaining parts taken from reference TRBV13 and TRBJ1-1, reads AAGVIQSPRHLIKEKRETATLKCYPIPRHDTVYWYQQGPGQDPQFLISFYEKMQSDKGSIPDRFSAQQFSDYHSELNMSSLELGDSALYFCASSPQGDTEAFFGQGTRLTVV.

J is TRBJ2-1 and V is TRBV19; 13 bases are a match to TRBD2. The CDR3 is 19 amino acids. Germline CDR1 is LNHDA and CDR2 is SQIVND (reference sequence). With V trimmed by 7 bases and J by 1 base, 13 bases remained unmatched. CDR3 region: CASTPGTSGNEGSYNEQFF. The CDR3, as DNA: TGTGCCAGTACCCCCGGGACTAGCGGGAACGAGGGTTCCTACAATGAGCAGTTCTTC.

The CDR3 loop reads CATPRVGQLLNEQFF. The CDR3 DNA follows: TGTGCCACCCCTCGAGTGGGACAGTTACTCAATGAGCAGTTCTTC. The rearrangement links TRBV2 to TRBJ2-1, with 7 bases that match TRBD1. CDR3 length: 15 residues. In germline, CDR1 is SNHLY, CDR2 FYNNEI. Trimming at V came to 10 bases and at J to 6 bases, leaving 15 bases not matched to a gene.

CDR3 coding DNA: TGTGCCAGTAGTCCGGGGACAGGGGGTCCCCCCCAGTACTTC. This sequence encodes CASSPGTGGPPQYF. The genes are TRBV19 and TRBJ2-5; 11 nucleotides line up with TRBD1. This CDR3 is built from 14 residues. Germline CDR1 and CDR2: LNHDA and SQIVND (reference sequence). The V and J ends lost 5 bases and 9 bases, in that order; junction bases with no gene match: 8.

This chain connects TRBV5-4 to TRBJ2-1, with 13 positions matching TRBD2. Per germline, CDR1 SGHNT and CDR2 YYREEE (reference sequence). The CDR3 length is 16 residues. The J segment lost 8 bases and the V segment lost 5 bases, leaving 10 bases of the junction unmatched. CDR3 nucleotide sequence: TGTGCCAGCAGACCAGGACTAGCGGGAGTTGTCGATGAGCAGTTCTTC. This encodes CASRPGLAGVVDEQFF.

This clone turned up a few times. The CDR3 nucleotides read TGTGCCAGCAGCGGGCCTCAGACTGAAGCTTTCTTT. Protein product: CASSGPQTEAFF. The chain carries TRBV9 and TRBJ1-1, with D hard to call. The V end lost 3 bases, the J end lost 5 bases, and 8 bases lay between the germline ends. Germline lookup yields CDR1 SGDLS and CDR2 YYNGEE. CDR3 length: 12 amino acids. The variable domain in full, with the rest retrieved from reference TRBV9 and TRBJ1-1, is DSGVTQTPKHLITATGQRVTLRCSPRSGDLSVYWYQQSLDQGLQFLIQYYNGEERAKGNILERFSAQQFPDLHSELNLSSLELGDSALYFCASSGPQTEAFFGQGTRLTVV.

V is TRBV5-3 and J is TRBJ2-2; D is unresolved. TRBV5-3 is an ORF, with its function uncertain. This CDR3 is built from 17 residues. V was shortened by 0 bases and J by 4 bases, with 16 bases between the two germline ends. DNA for the CDR3: TGTGCCAGAAGCTTGGCACGGGCCAAGACCCTCACCGGGGAGCTGTTTTTT. Protein: CARSLARAKTLTGELFF.

The V and J genes are TRBV27 and TRBJ1-1, with D possibly being TRBD1 (5 bases). V lost 8 bases, J lost 2 bases, and 15 bases lay in between. The CDR3 is 14 amino acids. Germline values: CDR1 MNHEY, CDR2 SMNVEV (reference sequence). The CDR3 sequence: CASSGGVTNTEAFF. The CDR3 DNA sequence: TGTGCCAGCTCGGGGGGAGTCACCAACACTGAAGCTTTCTTT.

The chain links TRBV19 to TRBJ2-5, with a weak D call TRBD2 (6 bases). The germline V and J ends were trimmed by 3 bases and 5 bases, with 10 bases remaining between them. CDR1 and CDR2 (germline): LNHDA, SQIVND (reference sequence). The CDR3 runs to 13 residues. The CDR3 sequence: CASSIGLAETQYF. The CDR3 DNA sequence: TGTGCCAGTAGTATCGGCCTAGCGGAGACCCAGTACTTC.

The chain uses TRBV6-5 and TRBJ1-1; the match to TRBD1 covers 8 bases. V lost 3 bases, J lost 5 bases, and 11 bases stayed unmatched. Germline V gene sequence: CDR1 MNHEY, CDR2 SVGAGI. The CDR3 is 16 residues long. Here the CDR3 DNA reads TGTGCCAGCAGTTATTCCACCACAGGGGGAGGGACTGAAGCTTTCTTT. It yields the protein CASSYSTTGGGTEAFF.

V and J are TRBV7-8 and TRBJ2-5, with a weak D call TRBD2 (7 bases). The CDR3 runs 13 residues. V lost 6 bases and J 5 bases, leaving 13 bases between the germline ends. Germline V CDR1 and CDR2: SGHVS, FQNEAQ. CDR3 in amino acids: CASRTGGRETQYF. CDR3 DNA sequence: TGTGCCAGCAGGACGGGGGGCAGGGAGACCCAGTACTTC.

Only one count was recorded for this clone. The chain is built from TRBV4-1 and TRBJ2-7; D tentatively reads TRBD1 or TRBD2 (5 bases each). This CDR3 has 13 residues. The germline V gene encodes CDR1 MGHRA and CDR2 YSYEKL. V was shortened by 0 bases and J by 4 bases, with 7 bases between the two germline ends. The CDR3 region has the DNA TGCGCCAGCAGCCAAGAGAGGGGTTACGAGCAGTACTTC. Translation: CASSQERGYEQYF.

This clone appeared once. The chain combines TRBV7-9 with TRBJ2-1; 7 bases align to TRBD2. The CDR3 extends over 15 amino acids. After removal of 3 bases from V and 5 bases from J, the junction contained 7 bases not matched to a gene. Germline assignment: CDR1 SEHNR and CDR2 FQNEAQ (reference sequence). DNA for the CDR3: TGTGCCAGCAGCTTGCCCTTCACTAGCGACAATGAGCAGTTCTTC. Its protein is CASSLPFTSDNEQFF.